This T cell receptor (beta chain) was identified in a study of T-cell reconstitution after alpha-beta-depleted transplantation in children. As it was prepared, the TCRbeta library received unique molecular identifiers. In TCRdb, the PCR reads were re-called with MiXCR into one record per CDR3 protein. Of 90,000 to 130,000 distinct CDR3 sequences in the sample, 10% were seen once. This clonotype was detected many times. This CDR3 is 17 amino acids long. Germline V gives CDR1 MNHNS, CDR2 SASEGT. The J segment lost 6 bases and the V segment lost 2 bases, leaving 11 bases of the junction unmatched. The rearrangement joins TRBV6-1 to TRBJ2-1, with 9 nucleotides matching TRBD2. Specimen: PBMCs from the stem cell graft donor, collected from the stem cell graft. The TCR sequence derives from a human donor who donated a stem cell graft to a child with acute lymphoblastic leukemia. The CDR3 sequence is CASSEKGLATFGNEQFF. CDR3 bases: TGTGCCAGCAGTGAAAAGGGACTAGCCACGTTTGGCAATGAGCAGTTCTTC.